This TCR beta chain was found in a study of T cell clonotyping in hematopoietic cell transplantation (dated by TCRdb to the early 2020s). About the study as a whole: The study collected some 140 blood samples from 35 consecutive transplant recipients and their related donors. Recruitment of patients was conducted between September 2015 and January 2017, and follow-up was continued until late 2020 or death. What the research found in general, with its limitations: Donor and pretransplant recipient Inverse Simpson Index values predicted broader posttransplant TCR repertoire diversity. After transplant, TCR diversity in recipients dropped, and pathologically expanded clonotypes climbed progressively between day 30 and day 180. The sample size was limited and the cells went unsorted, which meant the CD4 and CD8 repertoire contributions could not be told apart. Overlap with donor repertoires was found for only a small fraction of recipient repertoires, with over 95% found to appear de novo at the given depth.

A remark on this clone: No cognate antigen has been identified for it. No much larger clone is present one base from it, and per-base qualities are unavailable.

Trimming accounts for 4 bases at V and 5 bases at J, while the number of junction bases matched to no gene is 8. Including cysteine and phenylalanine, the CDR3 has 16 amino acids. Of all the DNA, just the CDR3 is kept, 48 bases in frame from base 1. Via the germline V gene, CDR1 is SGHDN and CDR2 FVKESK. The immunoSEQ assay, a bias-controlled multiplex PCR with V- and J-specific primers, was used to amplify TCR beta CDR3 regions from genomic DNA. In a second PCR step, the CDR3 amplicons were tagged with a proprietary barcode plus Illumina adapter sequences. CDR3 libraries were sequenced on an Illumina MiSeq instrument. Per the authors' processing: Export and quality control were performed with immunoSEQ Analyzer 3.0, and downstream analyses were performed with R Bioconductor and Immunarch. Only productive rearrangements in the normalized downsampled data set were used to calculate repertoire metrics. Clonotypes larger than 5 templates in the normalized cohort were defined as pathologically expanded. The Inverse Simpson Index was used to measure repertoire diversity. The non-normalized data set was used for CMV-specificity analyses so that all clonotypes could be captured. TCRdb obtained this table from immuneACCESS and retained in-frame rearrangements with V and J assigned. These tables miss some clones; where compared with another copy, unresolved V genes account for less than half of the shortfall, and the remainder is unexplained. From that table come the V and J calls and clone size; the DNA was used to work out D and trimming. The sample table contains 8,000 to 10,000 clones; only one count was recorded for approximately 94% of them. The ten top clones hold 4.5% to 6% of the sample.

What the time point label conveys for this sample: 100 days after allo-HCT. Recipient blood was collected about 28 days before transplant and at days 30, 100 and 180 after transplant. Using Nuclei Lysis Solution, genomic DNA was extracted from unfractionated peripheral blood mononuclear cells that were either fresh or cryopreserved. The clonotype was recovered from a male patient between 45 and 59 years old who had an allogeneic stem cell transplant from a related donor, so T cells may come from the graft donor. Some clones in this sample may be carry-over from other donors' samples. The rearrangement joined TRBV14 to TRBJ1-2; 12 bases in the junction line up with TRBD1. The sequencing used PBMCs, collected 100 days after allogeneic stem cell transplant. The CDR3: CASSPPGTGGWYGYTF. The DNA is as follows: TGTGCCAGCAGCCCGCCGGGGACAGGGGGCTGGTATGGCTACACCTTC.